The sequence of this TCR beta chain was determined in a study of OX40 agonist ivuxolimab in advanced cancers. Assay: immunoSEQ multiplex PCR; the TCRdb copy retains only in-frame clones and omits some. The data contain over 60,000 clones, roughly four fifths of them seen just once; the ten biggest clones take up around 6.7%. The CDR3 contains 14 residues. Germline values: CDR1 SNHLY, CDR2 FYNNEI. Trimming shortened V by 3 bases and J by 6 bases, and 13 bases separated the two germline ends. Study outcomes and limitations: The study found that CD8+ T cells averaged more expanded clones than CD4+. There were also nonresponders showing low normalized T-cell clonal expansion.

In the case of this clone: Antigen unknown.

V and J are TRBV2 and TRBJ2-3, with D unresolved. The material was CD4+ or CD8+ T cells sorted from blood, obtained in a trial of the OX40 agonist ivuxolimab. The source of this sequence is an adult with an advanced solid tumor such as melanoma, head and neck, liver or kidney cancer. The CDR3 reads CASSDNLGLDTQYF. In DNA, the CDR3 is TGTGCCAGCAGTGATAATTTGGGTTTGGATACGCAGTATTTT.